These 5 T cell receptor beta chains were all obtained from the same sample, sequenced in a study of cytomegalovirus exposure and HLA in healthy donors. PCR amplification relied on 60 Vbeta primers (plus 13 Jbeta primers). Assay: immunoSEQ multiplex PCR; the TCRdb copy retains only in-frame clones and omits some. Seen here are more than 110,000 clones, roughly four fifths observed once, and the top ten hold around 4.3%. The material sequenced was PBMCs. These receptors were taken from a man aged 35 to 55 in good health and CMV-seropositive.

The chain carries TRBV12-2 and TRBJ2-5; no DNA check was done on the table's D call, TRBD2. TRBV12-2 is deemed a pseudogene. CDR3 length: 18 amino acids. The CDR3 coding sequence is TGTGCAAGTCGCTTAGTAGTGGCTAGCGGGGGGTTTCAAGAGACCCAGTACTTC. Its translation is CASRLVVASGGFQETQYF.

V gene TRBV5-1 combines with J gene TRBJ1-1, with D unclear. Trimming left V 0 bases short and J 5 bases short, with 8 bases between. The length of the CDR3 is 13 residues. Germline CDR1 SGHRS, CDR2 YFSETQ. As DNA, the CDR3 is TGCGCCAGCAGCTTGGCAGGCACAACTGAAGCTTTCTTT. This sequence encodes CASSLAGTTEAFF.

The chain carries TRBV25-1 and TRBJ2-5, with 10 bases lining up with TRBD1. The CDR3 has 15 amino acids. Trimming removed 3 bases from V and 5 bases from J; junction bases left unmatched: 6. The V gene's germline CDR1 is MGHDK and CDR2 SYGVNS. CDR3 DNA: TGTGCCAGCAGTGACCCGGGACAGGGGATGGAGACCCAGTACTTC. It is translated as CASSDPGQGMETQYF.

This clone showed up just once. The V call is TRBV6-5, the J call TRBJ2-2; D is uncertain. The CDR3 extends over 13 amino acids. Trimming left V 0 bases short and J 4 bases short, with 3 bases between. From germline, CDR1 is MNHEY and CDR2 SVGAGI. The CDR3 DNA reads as TGTGCCAGCAGTTACTCGAGCACCGGGGAGCTGTTTTTT. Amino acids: CASSYSSTGELFF.

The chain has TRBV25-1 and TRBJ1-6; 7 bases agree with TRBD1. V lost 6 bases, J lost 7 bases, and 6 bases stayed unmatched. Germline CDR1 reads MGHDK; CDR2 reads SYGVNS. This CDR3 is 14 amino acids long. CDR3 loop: CASRQGFENSPLHF. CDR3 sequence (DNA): TGTGCCAGCAGACAGGGGTTCGAGAATTCACCCCTCCACTTT.